Presented here are 3 T cell receptor beta chains from one specimen sequenced in a study of T-cell memory formation after mild COVID-19 (dated by TCRdb to the early 2020s). Library method: 5' RACE. The sequencer was an Illumina NovaSeq 6000. TCRdb trimmed the raw reads at Q25, called clones with MiXCR and kept productive beta chains. Identical CDR3 protein sequences are pooled into one entry, listed with their most common genes and DNA. This sample lists tens of thousands of distinct CDR3 sequences; over 9% were detected once. Around 11% of the sample belongs to the ten largest clones. The specimen sequenced was PBMCs or a T cell subset sorted from them (not recorded which). These receptor sequences come from an adult woman who had mild COVID-19 (a few samples of this study predate the infection). The sample titles of this study are shuffled in the database, so cell type and time point are left out; the donor was told from shared clones.

The gene calls are TRBV5-1 and TRBJ2-1, with TRBD2 identical over 7 bases. The length of the CDR3 is 15 residues. Germline CDR1 reads SGHRS; CDR2 reads YFSETQ. V was clipped by 0 bases and J by 10 bases; unmatched bases: 10. Here the CDR3 reads CASSLGSGMIKEQFF. The CDR3 DNA sequence: TGCGCCAGCAGCTTGGGGAGCGGGATGATAAAGGAGCAGTTCTTC.

This clonotype was seen a handful of times. The gene calls are TRBV20-1 and TRBJ1-5; D call uncertain. CDR1 is DFQATT, CDR2 SNEGSKA, per germline (reference sequence). The CDR3 consists of 12 residues. The DNA for the CDR3 is TGCAGCCCCTCAACGAGCAATCAGCCCCAGCATTTT. Encoded protein: CSPSTSNQPQHF.

This clonotype has a count of ten or more. This chain uses TRBV2 with TRBJ2-5, with a tentative D call TRBD2 (6 bases). The germline gives CDR1 SNHLY, CDR2 FYNNEI. Between the trimmed V and J ends, which lost 9 bases and 3 bases, there was a span of 8 bases. The CDR3 spans 11 residues. CDR3 sequence: CASTGEETQYF. In DNA, the CDR3 is TGTGCCAGTACGGGGGAAGAGACCCAGTACTTC.